At least ten counts were recorded for the clone carrying this T cell receptor (beta chain). Germline V gene sequence: CDR1 LGHDT, CDR2 YNNKEL (reference sequence). The V gene end was trimmed by 7 bases and the J gene end by 8 bases; junction bases not matched to a gene: 13. This CDR3 contains 14 residues. This sample was included in a study of blood T cell repertoires in COVID-19. At the level of the study: T cells, B-cell-depleted T cells, or PBMCs supplied cDNA or gDNA.

Authors' processing steps: Estimated nucleated cell counts came from reference gene primer amplification. The assay was immunoSEQ multiplex PCR, and TCRdb's table has in-frame clones only and misses some. For V, J and clone size, that table is used; D and trimming come from the DNA. Among a few hundred thousand clones listed, about three quarters were seen once. The TCR comes from a woman aged 70-85 years with acute or convalescent COVID-19. This chain connects TRBV3-1 (or the pseudogene TRBV3-2) to TRBJ1-2, with 7 positions matching TRBD1. Material: peripheral blood. CDR3 in amino acids: CASTNRERGLGYTF. The CDR3 nucleotides are TGTGCCAGCACAAACCGAGAAAGGGGGCTAGGCTACACCTTC.